This T cell receptor beta chain came from a study of cytomegalovirus exposure and HLA in healthy donors. V was pared by 3 bases and J by 5 bases, with 9 bases of the junction left unmatched. The CDR3 runs 15 residues. Per the germline V gene, CDR1 is KGHSH and CDR2 is LQKENI. Clones were read by immunoSEQ multiplex PCR, and TCRdb kept only the in-frame ones, dropping some. The repertoire holds 190,000 or so clones, with 65% to 85% as singletons. As for this clone: The target antigen is unknown.

Overall study results and limits: While the bulk of TCR sequences proved rare, some public TCRs turned up in many donors.

This chain uses TRBV18 with TRBJ1-2; 7 nucleotides line up with TRBD1. Sequencing was carried out using PBMCs. The clonotype was recovered from a woman under 30 in good health and CMV-seropositive. The CDR3 is CASSPFGQGGYGYTF. The CDR3 region has the DNA TGTGCCAGCTCACCGTTCGGGCAGGGGGGATATGGCTACACCTTC.